What follows describes a single TCR beta chain. The entry originates in a study of glioma-infiltrating T cells after dendritic cell vaccination. Study as a whole: Glioblastoma patients came from Phase I and II dendritic cell vaccination trials. Treatment, given 2003 to 2012, was autologous tumor lysate-pulsed dendritic cell vaccination.

Sample time point: after dendritic cell vaccination, including at tumor progression/relapse. No glioblastoma patient carried an isocitrate dehydrogenase mutation. The CDR3 sequence is 16 residues long. V shed 4 bases, J shed 5 bases, and the junction held 14 bases outside the gene matches. Per the germline V gene, CDR1 is SGHRS and CDR2 is YFSETQ. The protocol was immunoSEQ multiplex PCR, while the TCRdb copy is restricted to in-frame clones and leaves out a portion. This repertoire shows 50,000 to 70,000 clones, approximately 83% found once; its top ten account for 15% to 19%. J is TRBJ2-7 and V is TRBV5-1; 8 bases align to TRBD2. The clonotype comes from a human donor with glioblastoma. The material was blood, obtained after dendritic cell vaccination. The CDR3 nucleotides are TGCGCCAGCAGCGATAACGGGGGGGCATTTGGAAACGAGCAGTACTTC. Amino acids: CASSDNGGAFGNEQYF.